This TCR beta chain derives from a study of low-dose radiotherapy and immunotherapy resistance in tumors (dated by TCRdb to between 2021 and 2023). With regard to the full study: Patients in Cohort 1 were given 0.5 Gy per fraction every 2 weeks, and the prescribed total PTV dose was 6.5 Gy. Randomization of trial participants into treatment groups was not performed. Aspirin 300 mg was taken orally once daily by patients for four cycles, starting on cycle 1 day 1. The translational analysis covered eight patients: three from the first dose cohort and the first five from the second dose cohort. In Cohort 2, 1 Gy per fraction was delivered every two weeks, for a total of 13 Gy over 26 weeks. Patients were given nivolumab as a 240 mg flat dose every two weeks and ipilimumab at 1 mg/kg every six weeks, with both drugs delivered intravenously. Every two weeks, patients got intravenous cyclophosphamide at 200 mg/m2, given one day ahead of each radiation and immunotherapy administration.

Reading the germline V gene (reference sequence) gives CDR1 GTSNPN and CDR2 SVGIG. Compared with germline, V lacks 4 bases and J lacks 4 bases; bases without a gene match: 8. The cysteine opens and the phenylalanine closes a CDR3 of 15 amino acids. Of all the DNA, just the CDR3 is kept, 45 bases in frame from base 1. This clonotype showed up many times. Its antigen has not been determined. No qualities accompany the bases; no much larger clone lies one base away. The intended sense of this specimen's time point label: after trial treatment. The sample's treatment or condition label, in plain terms: LDRT plus nivolumab, ipilimumab, low-dose cyclophosphamide and aspirin (RACIN trial). Donors were enrolled in RACIN, a single-arm phase I dose-escalation trial combining nivolumab, ipilimumab, aspirin, low-dose cyclophosphamide and low-dose radiotherapy. Patients were eligible if they had advanced solid tumors that were TIL-negative.

First-strand cDNA was synthesized using Superscript III and a set of TRAV- and TRBV-specific primers, so that both TCRalpha and TCRbeta chains were covered. TCRs were amplified with Phusion for approximately 20 PCR cycles using a constant-region primer together with the adapter attached to the V primers. The MessageAmp II aRNA Amplification Kit was used to amplify the isolated mRNA, with in vitro transcription run for roughly 15 hours at 37 degrees C. The Dynabeads mRNA DIRECT Purification Kit was used to isolate the mRNA for TCR sequencing. Indexed Illumina adapters were added in a second Phusion PCR of about 24 cycles, after which AMPure XP beads were used to purify the products. Deep sequencing of TCRalpha and TCRbeta libraries was performed on an Illumina MiniSeq instrument. As for how the authors treated the data: Using custom Perl scripts, TCR sequences encoding the same protein were pooled, out-of-frame sequences were removed, and the abundance of each clonotype was computed. Any TCR sequence supported by only a single read was excluded from analysis. Repertoire metrics included Shannon entropy, Gini index, clonality, richness, and frequency of TCRs shared between repertoires. TCRdb applied fastp at Q25 and MiXCR to the public reads, then kept only in-frame beta chains. Each entry is one CDR3 protein sequence, shown with its most common DNA and genes. The authors' filters were not applied to this entry. Within this sample are about 39,000 distinct CDR3 sequences, with roughly 20% of them counted one time only. The ten largest make up approximately 8.3% of the sample.

Specimen: PBMCs, collected after low-dose radiotherapy plus immunotherapy. The rearranged segments are TRBV30 and TRBJ2-2, with 8 bases matching TRBD2. The receptor was derived from a female donor with ovarian cancer. This receptor carries the CDR3 CAWTLTSEITGELFF. The DNA is as follows: TGTGCCTGGACCCTGACTAGCGAGATCACCGGGGAGCTGTTTTTT.